Sequencing of this T cell receptor beta chain was carried out in a study of T cells in Graves' hyperthyroidism and ophthalmopathy. Study-wide results and limits: It was a median around 6 months before onset that the model predicted ophthalmopathy. Most expanded thyroid clonotypes above 0.001 also appeared in blood.

This CDR3 is built from 13 residues. Germline V gene lookup returns CDR1 SGHTA and CDR2 FQGNSA. The germline V and J ends were trimmed by 4 bases and 4 bases, with 10 bases remaining between them. This clonotype was observed at least ten times. Its antigen is undetermined. Any patient presenting with uncontrolled infection, other autoimmune disease, pregnancy or lactation was left out. The investigators amplified TCR beta CDR3 regions from RNA transcripts. Researchers ran a first-round RT-PCR on the TCR CDR3 using the HTBI primer set. TCRdb used MiXCR to reprocess the multiplex PCR reads, holding one entry per CDR3 protein. The sample lists nearly 750,000 distinct CDR3 sequences; 30% to 40% were seen once.

The clonotype was recovered from a woman in her forties with Graves' hyperthyroidism. V gene TRBV7-2 combines with J gene TRBJ2-5; no reliable D call. Sequenced sample: blood. In DNA form, the CDR3 reads TGTGCCAGCAGCTCTGGAGTGAGAGAGACCCAGTACTTC. It translates to CASSSGVRETQYF.